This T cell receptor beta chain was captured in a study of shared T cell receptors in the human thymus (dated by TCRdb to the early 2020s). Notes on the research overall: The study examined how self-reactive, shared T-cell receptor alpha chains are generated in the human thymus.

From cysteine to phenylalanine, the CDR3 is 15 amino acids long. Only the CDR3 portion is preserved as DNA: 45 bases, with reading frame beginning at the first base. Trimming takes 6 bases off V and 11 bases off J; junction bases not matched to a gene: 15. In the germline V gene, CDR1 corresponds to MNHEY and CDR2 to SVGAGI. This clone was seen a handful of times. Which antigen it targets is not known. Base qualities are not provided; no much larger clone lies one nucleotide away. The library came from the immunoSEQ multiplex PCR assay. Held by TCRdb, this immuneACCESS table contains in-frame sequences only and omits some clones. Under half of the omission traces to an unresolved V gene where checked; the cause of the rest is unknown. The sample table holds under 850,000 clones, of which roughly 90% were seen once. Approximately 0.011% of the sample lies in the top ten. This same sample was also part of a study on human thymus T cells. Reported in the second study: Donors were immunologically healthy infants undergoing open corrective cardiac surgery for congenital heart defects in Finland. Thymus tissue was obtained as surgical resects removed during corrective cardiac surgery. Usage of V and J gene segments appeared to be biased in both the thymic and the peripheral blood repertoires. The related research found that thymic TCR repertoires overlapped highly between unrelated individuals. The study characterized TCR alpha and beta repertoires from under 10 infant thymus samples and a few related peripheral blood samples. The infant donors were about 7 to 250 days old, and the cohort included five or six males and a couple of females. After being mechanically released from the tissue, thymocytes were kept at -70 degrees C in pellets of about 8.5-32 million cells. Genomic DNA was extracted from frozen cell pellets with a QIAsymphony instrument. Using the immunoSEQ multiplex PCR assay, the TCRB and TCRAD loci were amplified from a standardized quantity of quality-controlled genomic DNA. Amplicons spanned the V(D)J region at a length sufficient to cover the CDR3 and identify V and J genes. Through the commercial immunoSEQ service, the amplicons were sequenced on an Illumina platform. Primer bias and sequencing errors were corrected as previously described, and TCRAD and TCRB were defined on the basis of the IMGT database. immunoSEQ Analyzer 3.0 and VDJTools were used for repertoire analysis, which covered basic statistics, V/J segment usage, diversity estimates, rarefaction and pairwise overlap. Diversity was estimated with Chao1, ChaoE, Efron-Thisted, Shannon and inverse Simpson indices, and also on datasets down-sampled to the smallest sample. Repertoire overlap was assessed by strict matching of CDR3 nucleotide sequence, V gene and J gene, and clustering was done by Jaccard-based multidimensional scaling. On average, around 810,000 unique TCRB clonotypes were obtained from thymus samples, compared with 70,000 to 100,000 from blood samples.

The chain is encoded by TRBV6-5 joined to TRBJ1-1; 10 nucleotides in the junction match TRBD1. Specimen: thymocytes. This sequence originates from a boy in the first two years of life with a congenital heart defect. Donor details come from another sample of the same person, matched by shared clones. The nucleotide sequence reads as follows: TGTGCCAGCAGCCAGTGGCGGGGGGACAGGGGTTCGGCTTTCTTT. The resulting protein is CASSQWRGDRGSAFF.